This T cell receptor beta chain was captured by sequencing in a study of T cells after yellow fever vaccination. Study background: Fractions containing few cells were prepared with SMART-Seq v4 Ultra Low Input.

Germline V lookup: CDR1 WSHSY, CDR2 SAAADI. This CDR3 region has 15 residues. The ends lost 6 bases at V and 4 bases at J; junction bases unmatched: 9. In making TCR cDNA, 5'RACE template switching added a universal primer site and UMIs to it. TCRdb redid the calling of the 5' RACE reads with MiXCR, one entry per CDR3 protein. The repertoire holds a few hundred thousand distinct CDR3 sequences, with about 5.2% as singletons. This clonotype was seen repeatedly, ten times or more. Its antigen is as yet unknown. Study observations and caveats: Boosting was followed by the reappearance of most primary-vaccination clones (about 96% CD4, around 91% CD8). Researchers cautioned that FACS-sorted repertoires could harbor abundant clonotypes contaminating from the bulk population.

The V call is TRBV10-2, the J call TRBJ2-1, with 7 nucleotides matching TRBD2. The sequences come from CD4+ T cells sorted from PBMCs, collected on the day of the yellow fever booster vaccination. The TCR sequence derives from a man aged 18 to 35 who received the YFV17D yellow fever vaccine. CDR3 residues: CASRAGIAGYNEQFF. CDR3 nucleotides: TGCGCCAGCAGGGCCGGAATAGCGGGTTACAATGAGCAGTTCTTC.